This TCR beta chain came from a study of identifying expanded T cells in peripheral blood. A word on this clone: Its antigen is still unknown.

Healthy donors had no documented immune events, such as infections, while sampled. The length of the CDR3 is 12 residues. Losses at the gene ends were 6 bases for V and 4 bases for J; bases not matched to a gene: 0. Germline loops: CDR1 MNHNY, CDR2 SVGAGI (reference sequence). Study-level findings and limits: Approximately two-week clone count variance significantly increased as total template count grew. Technical replicates showed 0.9 to 1.5 changed clones; about 2 weeks 15 to 20; four weeks 19.

TCRdb keeps only in-frame clones here, not all; method: immunoSEQ multiplex PCR. The sample consists of 130,000 or so clones, approximately 80% of them appearing once. Specimen: blood. This chain joins TRBV6-6 and TRBJ1-5; TRBD1 matches 7 bases. This clonotype was obtained from a person aged 18 to 75 in good health. CDR3: CASRQGNQPQHF. Here the CDR3 DNA reads TGTGCCAGCAGACAGGGGAATCAGCCCCAGCATTTT.